This T cell receptor (beta chain) is from a study of cytomegalovirus exposure and HLA in healthy donors. Primers: 60 Vbeta forward and 13 Jbeta reverse. As handled by the study authors: Later work found 80 million to 85 million unique TCR beta chains, with roughly 11 million shared. TCRdb's table, derived via immunoSEQ multiplex PCR, lists solely in-frame clones and lacks some. The DNA was the basis for D and trimming; V, J and clone size are from that table. Of 30,000 to 35,000 clones in the sample, roughly 84% were seen once. The CDR3 length is 16 residues. J lost 3 bases, V lost 2 bases, and 5 bases had no gene match. Germline loops: CDR1 MNHNS, CDR2 SASEGT.

The TCR sequence derives from a woman younger than 35 in good health and CMV-seronegative. The chain is built from TRBV6-1 and TRBJ2-2; 8 positions agree with TRBD2. Sequences were obtained from PBMCs. The CDR3 sequence: CASSEPTSGYTGELFF. DNA of the CDR3: TGTGCCAGCAGTGAACCAACTAGCGGCTACACCGGGGAGCTGTTTTTT.